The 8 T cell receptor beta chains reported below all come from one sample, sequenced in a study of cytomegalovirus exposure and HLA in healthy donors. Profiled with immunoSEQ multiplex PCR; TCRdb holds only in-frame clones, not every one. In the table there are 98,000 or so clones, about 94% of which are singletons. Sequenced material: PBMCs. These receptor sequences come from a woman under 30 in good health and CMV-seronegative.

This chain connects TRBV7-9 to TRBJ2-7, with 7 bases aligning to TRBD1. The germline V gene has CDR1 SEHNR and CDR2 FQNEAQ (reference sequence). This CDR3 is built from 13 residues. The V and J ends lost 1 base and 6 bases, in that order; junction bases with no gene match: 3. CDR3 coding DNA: TGTGCCAGCAGCTTAGGGACAGGAAGCGAGCAGTACTTC. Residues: CASSLGTGSEQYF.

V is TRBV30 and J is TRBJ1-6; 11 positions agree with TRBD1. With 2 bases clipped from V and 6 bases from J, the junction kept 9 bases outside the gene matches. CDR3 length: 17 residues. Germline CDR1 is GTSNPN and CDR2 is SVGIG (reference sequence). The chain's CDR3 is CAWSSRTGGFLNSPLHF. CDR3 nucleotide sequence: TGTGCCTGGAGTTCCCGGACAGGGGGCTTTCTTAATTCACCCCTCCACTTT.

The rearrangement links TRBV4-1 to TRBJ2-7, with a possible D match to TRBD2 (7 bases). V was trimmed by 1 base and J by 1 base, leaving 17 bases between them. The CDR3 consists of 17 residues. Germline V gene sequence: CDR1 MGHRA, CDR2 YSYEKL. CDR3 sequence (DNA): TGCGCCAGCAGCCAAGGATCCACGGGGGGCATTTCCTACGAGCAGTACTTC. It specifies CASSQGSTGGISYEQYF.

The chain's CDR3 is CASTTDSLYGYTF. The CDR3 DNA reads as TGTGCCAGCACCACGGACAGCTTGTATGGCTACACCTTC. The J gene is TRBJ1-2, the V gene TRBV28; possibly TRBD1 for D (6 bases). This CDR3 has 13 amino acids. Germline CDR1 reads MDHEN; CDR2 reads SYDVKM. V was shortened by 7 bases and J by 5 bases, with 14 bases between the two germline ends.

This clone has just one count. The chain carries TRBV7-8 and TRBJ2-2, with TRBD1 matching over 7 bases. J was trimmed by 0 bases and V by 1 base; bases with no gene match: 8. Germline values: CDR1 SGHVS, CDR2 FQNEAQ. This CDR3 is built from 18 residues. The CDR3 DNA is TGTGCCAGCAGCTTAGACTCCACAGGGGCCGCGAACACCGGGGAGCTGTTTTTT. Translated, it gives CASSLDSTGAANTGELFF.

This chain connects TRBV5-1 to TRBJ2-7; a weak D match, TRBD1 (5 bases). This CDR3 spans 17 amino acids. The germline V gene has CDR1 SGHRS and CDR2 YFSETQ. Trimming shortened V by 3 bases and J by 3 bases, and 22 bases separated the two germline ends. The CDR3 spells CASSYQPPTAPIYEQYF. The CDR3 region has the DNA TGCGCCAGCAGCTACCAACCTCCGACAGCTCCCATCTACGAGCAGTACTTC. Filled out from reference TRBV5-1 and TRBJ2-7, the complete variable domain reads KAGVTQTPRYLIKTRGQQVTLSCSPISGHRSVSWYQQTPGQGLQFLFEYFSETQRNKGNFPGRFSGRQFSNSRSEMNVSTLELGDSALYLCASSYQPPTAPIYEQYFGPGTRLTVT.

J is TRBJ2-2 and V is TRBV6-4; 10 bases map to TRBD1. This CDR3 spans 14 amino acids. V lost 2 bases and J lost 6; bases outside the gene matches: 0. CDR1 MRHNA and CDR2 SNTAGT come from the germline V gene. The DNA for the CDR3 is TGTGCCAGCAGTGACGGACAGGGGGCCGGGGAGCTGTTTTTT. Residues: CASSDGQGAGELFF.

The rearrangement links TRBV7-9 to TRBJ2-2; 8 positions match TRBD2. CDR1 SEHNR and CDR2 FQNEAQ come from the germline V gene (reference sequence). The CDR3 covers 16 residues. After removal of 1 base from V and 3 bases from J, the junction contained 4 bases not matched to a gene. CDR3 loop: CASSLEAGAHTGELFF. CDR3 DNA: TGTGCCAGCAGCTTAGAAGCGGGGGCCCACACCGGGGAGCTGTTTTTT.